These 8 T cell receptor beta chains came from one sample sequenced in a study of regulatory T cells in long-lasting Graves disease. Time point specified: persistent/refractory GD, antithyroid drugs over 5 years with positive TRAb. PBMC-extracted RNA yielded the TCR library. Combining iRepertoire HTBI primers with Arm-PCR of CDR3 regions, the authors built TCR beta libraries. Via MiXCR, TCRdb re-called the multiplex PCR reads, giving one row per CDR3 protein. The data contain about 470,000 distinct CDR3 sequences, 20% to 25% of them singletons. Sample: peripheral blood mononuclear cells (PBMCs), taken when the disease was refractory, from a patient treated with antithyroid drugs. Receptors were obtained from a female donor with Graves disease.

The J gene is TRBJ1-2, the V gene TRBV5-4; no clear D. Looked up from germline, CDR1 is SGHNT and CDR2 is YYREEE (reference sequence). Trimming removed 1 base at V and 0 bases at J, with 7 bases between. The CDR3 is 14 residues long. Here the CDR3 reads CASSLPDSNYGYTF. The CDR3 region has the DNA TGTGCCAGCAGCTTGCCCGATTCTAACTATGGCTACACCTTC.

The table lists this clonotype with many counts. The chain carries TRBV28 and TRBJ2-7; D gene uncertain. V was pared by 1 base and J by 7 bases, with 8 bases between. Germline V gene data show CDR1 as MDHEN and CDR2 as SYDVKM. CDR3 size: 12 residues. CDR3 coding DNA: TGTGCCAGCAGTTTATTAGTCTCAGAGCAGTACTTC. This encodes CASSLLVSEQYF.

This clonotype was found a few times. This chain connects TRBV27 to TRBJ2-7, with 9 bases aligning to TRBD1. The CDR3 is 14 residues long. Trimming removed 6 bases from V and 6 bases from J; junction bases left unmatched: 9. CDR1 and CDR2 from the germline V gene are MNHEY and SMNVEV (reference sequence). CDR3 sequence: CASRRSQGAREQYF. The CDR3 nucleotides are TGTGCCAGCAGACGATCACAGGGGGCGCGCGAGCAGTACTTC.

At least ten counts were recorded for this clonotype. The chain recombines TRBV28 with TRBJ1-5; TRBD1 might be the D (5 bases). V was shortened by 2 bases and J by 2 bases, with 13 bases between the two germline ends. The CDR3 loop spans 16 amino acids. Germline CDR1 reads MDHEN; CDR2 reads SYDVKM. The CDR3 reads CASSLVRRAGNQPQHF. The CDR3 DNA is TGTGCCAGCAGTTTAGTACGCAGGGCAGGCAATCAGCCCCAGCATTTT.

CDR3 amino acids: CASSDPSGTSSYEQYF. Written as DNA, the CDR3 is TGTGCCAGCAGCGACCCTAGCGGAACCAGCTCCTACGAGCAGTACTTC. The chain uses TRBV9 and TRBJ2-7; TRBD2 matches 7 bases. This CDR3 contains 16 residues. Unmatched junction bases numbered 9, after V lost 3 bases and J lost 0 bases. The germline V gene has CDR1 SGDLS and CDR2 YYNGEE.

The genes are TRBV19 and TRBJ2-2; TRBD1 aligns across 11 bases. Germline V lookup: CDR1 LNHDA, CDR2 SQIVND (reference sequence). The CDR3 covers 15 residues. Trimming at V came to 3 bases and at J to 7 bases, leaving 4 bases not matched to a gene. This chain's CDR3 is CASSIWTGGGGELFF. The CDR3 nucleotides are TGTGCCAGTAGTATTTGGACAGGGGGCGGCGGGGAGCTGTTTTTT.

This clonotype has just a few counts. This chain links TRBV25-1 with TRBJ1-6, with TRBD1 identical over 7 bases. The germline CDR1 and CDR2 sequences are MGHDK and SYGVNS. The CDR3 runs 12 residues. With V trimmed by 4 bases and J by 12 bases, 3 bases remained unmatched. Here the CDR3 reads CASSVGTVPLHF. CDR3 nucleotide sequence: TGTGCCAGCAGTGTCGGGACAGTACCCCTCCACTTT.

This clonotype was counted only a few times. The chain is built from TRBV27 and TRBJ2-7; tentative D call: TRBD2 (5 bases). V dropped 5 bases and J dropped 0 bases, with 11 bases sitting between them. CDR3 length: 14 amino acids. The germline CDR1 and CDR2 sequences are MNHEY and SMNVEV (reference sequence). Here the CDR3 DNA reads TGTGCCAGCAGTCGAGGGCCGAGCTCCTACGAGCAGTACTTC. This gives the protein CASSRGPSSYEQYF.